This T cell receptor (beta chain) was identified in a study of cytomegalovirus exposure and HLA in healthy donors. There are 15 residues in the CDR3. The germline V gene has CDR1 SGDLS and CDR2 YYNGEE. Trimming stripped 3 bases from V and 1 base from J, with 11 bases between. This clone was recorded once. Use of 60 Vbeta and 13 Jbeta primers characterized the PCR. Clones were sequenced by immunoSEQ multiplex PCR, and TCRdb holds only the in-frame ones, with some missing. This sample has some 150,000 clones, with approximately 86% found just once. J is TRBJ1-3 and V is TRBV9, with D possibly being TRBD1 (5 bases). The TCR sequence derives from a male donor in good health and CMV-seronegative. What was sequenced was PBMCs. CDR3 sequence (DNA): TGTGCCAGCAGCGGCGGGGGTATGTCTGGAAACACCATATATTTT. The encoded protein is CASSGGGMSGNTIYF.